The present T cell receptor (beta chain) was sequenced within a study of control samples from healthy donors and cancer patients (dated by TCRdb to the early 2020s). For this clone: Its antigen is currently not known. No clone much larger than this one lies a single base away; base qualities are absent.

The germline ends are 9 bases apart after V is trimmed by 0 bases and J by 7 bases. The germline V gene encodes CDR1 SGHDN and CDR2 FVKESK. The CDR3 sequence holds 13 residues, the cysteine and phenylalanine included. Only CDR3 DNA remains: 39 bases, in frame from the first base. Library preparation used the immunoSEQ multiplex PCR assay. The table comes from immuneACCESS by way of TCRdb, which keeps in-frame sequences with V and J called. Part of the clones is missing from these tables; in studies checked, under half for an unresolved V gene and the rest for unknown reasons. The table for this sample lists approximately 150,000 clones; around nine tenths of them were counted only once. Jointly, the top ten make up more than 6.5% of the sample.

The receptor was isolated from a man between 50 and 59 years old with head and neck cancer. This chain joins TRBV14 to TRBJ1-2; no D gene is confidently identified. Sequencing was carried out using PBMCs. The nucleotides read TGTGCCAGCAGCCAAGAACGGGTTTTTGGCTACACCTTC. Its amino acids are CASSQERVFGYTF.